Listed here is a single T cell receptor beta chain. As yet, its antigen is unknown. Germline lookup yields CDR1 MDHEN and CDR2 SYDVKM. This CDR3 is 16 amino acids long. Trimming removed 3 bases at V and 2 bases at J, with 17 bases between. Using immunoSEQ multiplex PCR, the repertoire was profiled, and TCRdb retains in-frame clones only, with some absent. This sample has 50,000 to 60,000 clones, with 82% found just once. The data stem from a study of OX40 agonist ivuxolimab in advanced cancers. Overall study context: Patients assigned to dose escalation were diagnosed with hepatocellular carcinoma, melanoma, renal cell or head and neck cancer. Study outcomes and limitations: The mean number of expanded clones was higher in CD8+ T cells than in CD4+. At doses 0.1 to 3.0 mg/kg, CD4+ and CD8+ clones expanded.

The TCR originated in an adult with an advanced solid tumor such as melanoma, head and neck, liver or kidney cancer. The sample here was CD4+ or CD8+ T cells sorted from blood, taken in a trial of the OX40 agonist ivuxolimab. The chain joins TRBV28 to TRBJ2-7, with D perhaps TRBD2 (5 bases). CDR3 region: CASSFLLATLTYEQYF. The CDR3 coding sequence is TGTGCCAGCAGTTTTTTGCTAGCCACCCTTACCTACGAGCAGTACTTC.